A single sample gave rise to the 5 T cell receptor beta chains below, sequenced in a study of STAT5B mutations in CD4+ large granular lymphocyte leukemia (dated 2022 in TCRdb). Libraries were built with the immunoSEQ multiplex PCR assay. The clones in this table, taken by TCRdb from immuneACCESS, are in-frame only. Not every clone is retained; where verified, under half of the shortfall comes from an unresolved V gene, and the cause of the rest is unknown. A total of around 47,000 clones appear in this sample, about 80% of them only once. Roughly 0.35% of the sample is held by the ten biggest clonotypes. Sequencing was done on a sample of CD4+ T cells from blood buffy coats. These receptors all come from a human donor in good health.

The rearrangement uses TRBV5-6 and TRBJ1-1; D not resolved. Germline-derived CDR1 and CDR2 are SGHDT and YYEEEE. The CDR3 extends over 14 amino acids. V lost 0 bases, J lost 1 base, and 7 bases lay in between. CDR3: CASSLARKNTEAFF. The CDR3 coding sequence is TGTGCCAGCAGCTTGGCCAGGAAGAACACTGAAGCTTTCTTT.

Concerning this clone: Distinct nucleotide sequences in the sample also encode this CDR3. V gene TRBV5-1 combines with J gene TRBJ2-1; tentatively, D is TRBD1 or TRBD2 (5 bases each). The CDR3 is 15 residues long. V lost 0 bases and J 0 bases, leaving 7 bases between the germline ends. Germline V gives CDR1 SGHRS, CDR2 YFSETQ. The CDR3 region has the DNA TGCGCCAGCAGCTTGGGGGGGAGCTCCTACAATGAGCAGTTCTTC. Encoded protein: CASSLGGSSYNEQFF.

The chain recombines TRBV5-1 with TRBJ2-3; TRBD2 matches at 8 bases. The CDR3 has 15 residues. Germline values: CDR1 SGHRS, CDR2 YFSETQ. The ends lost 4 bases at V and 7 bases at J; junction bases unmatched: 11. CDR3 in DNA: TGCGCCAGCAGCGGGAGCGGGAGTGGAGGATATACGCAGTATTTT. Its translation: CASSGSGSGGYTQYF.

In regard to this clone: Distinct nucleotide sequences in the sample also encode this CDR3. The V and J genes are TRBV13 and TRBJ1-1; perhaps TRBD1 as D (6 bases). The CDR3 loop spans 12 amino acids. Looked up from germline, CDR1 is PRHDT and CDR2 is FYEKMQ (reference sequence). V gave up 5 bases and J gave up 10 bases, with 14 bases separating them. The CDR3 spells CASSPAGGVAFF. DNA of the CDR3: TGTGCCAGCAGCCCGGCGGGGGGCGTAGCTTTCTTT.

The chain combines TRBV5-1 with TRBJ2-5, with D hard to call. This CDR3 contains 11 residues. Germline V lookup: CDR1 SGHRS, CDR2 YFSETQ. The germline V and J ends were trimmed by 8 bases and 2 bases, with 7 bases remaining between them. CDR3 coding DNA: TGCGCCAGTATGGAACAAGAGACCCAGTACTTC. Translated: CASMEQETQYF.